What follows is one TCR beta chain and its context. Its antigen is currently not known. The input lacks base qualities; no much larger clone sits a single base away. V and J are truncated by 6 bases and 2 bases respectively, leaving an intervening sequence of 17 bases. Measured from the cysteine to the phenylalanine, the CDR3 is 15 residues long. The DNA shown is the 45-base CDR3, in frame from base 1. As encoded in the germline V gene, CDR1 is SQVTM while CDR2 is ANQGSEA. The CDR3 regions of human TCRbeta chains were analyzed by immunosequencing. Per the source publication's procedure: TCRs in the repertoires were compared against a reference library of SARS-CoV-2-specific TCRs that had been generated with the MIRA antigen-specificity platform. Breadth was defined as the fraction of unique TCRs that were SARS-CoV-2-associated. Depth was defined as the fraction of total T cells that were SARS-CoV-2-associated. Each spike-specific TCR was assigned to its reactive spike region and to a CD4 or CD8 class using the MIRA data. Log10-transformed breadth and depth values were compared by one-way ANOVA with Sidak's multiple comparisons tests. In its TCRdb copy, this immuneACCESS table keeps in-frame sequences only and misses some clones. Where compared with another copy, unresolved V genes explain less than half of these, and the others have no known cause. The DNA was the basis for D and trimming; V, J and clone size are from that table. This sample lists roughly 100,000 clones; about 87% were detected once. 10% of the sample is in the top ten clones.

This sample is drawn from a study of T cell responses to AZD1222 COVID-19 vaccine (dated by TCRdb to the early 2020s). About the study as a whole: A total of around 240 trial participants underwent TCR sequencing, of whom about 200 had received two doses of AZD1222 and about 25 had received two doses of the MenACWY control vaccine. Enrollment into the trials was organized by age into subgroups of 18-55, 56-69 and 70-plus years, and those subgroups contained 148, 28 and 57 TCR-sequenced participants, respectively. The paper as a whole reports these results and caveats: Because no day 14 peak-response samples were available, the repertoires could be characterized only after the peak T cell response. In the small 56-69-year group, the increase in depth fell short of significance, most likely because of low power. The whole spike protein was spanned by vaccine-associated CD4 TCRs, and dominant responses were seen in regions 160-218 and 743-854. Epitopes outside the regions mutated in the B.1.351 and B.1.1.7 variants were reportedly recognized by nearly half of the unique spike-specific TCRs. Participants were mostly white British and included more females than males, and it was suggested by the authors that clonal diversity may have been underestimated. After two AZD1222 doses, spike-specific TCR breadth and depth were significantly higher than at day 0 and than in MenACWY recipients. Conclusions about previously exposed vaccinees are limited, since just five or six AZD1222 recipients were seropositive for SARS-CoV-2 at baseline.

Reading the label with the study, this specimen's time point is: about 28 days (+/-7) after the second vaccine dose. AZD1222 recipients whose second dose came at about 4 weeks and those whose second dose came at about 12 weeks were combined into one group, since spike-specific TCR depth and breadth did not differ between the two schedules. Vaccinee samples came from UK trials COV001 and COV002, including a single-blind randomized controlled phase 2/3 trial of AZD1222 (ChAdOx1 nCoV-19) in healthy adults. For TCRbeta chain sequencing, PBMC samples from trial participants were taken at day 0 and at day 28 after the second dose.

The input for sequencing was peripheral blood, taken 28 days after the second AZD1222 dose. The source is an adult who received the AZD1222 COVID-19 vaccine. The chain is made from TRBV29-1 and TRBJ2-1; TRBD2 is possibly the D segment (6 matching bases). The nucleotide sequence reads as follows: TGCAGCGTGCTCGCCGTGGTAGCGGCCTACAATGAGCAGTTCTTC. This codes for CSVLAVVAAYNEQFF.